The TCR beta chain under discussion was sequenced for a study of T cells in Graves' hyperthyroidism and ophthalmopathy. The CDR3 runs to 15 residues. V gave up 1 base and J gave up 2 bases, with 12 bases separating them. The germline gives CDR1 SGHDN, CDR2 FVKESK. Exclusion of a patient resulted from uncontrolled infection, other autoimmune disease, pregnancy or lactation. RNA transcripts yielded amplified TCR beta CDR3 regions. First-round RT-PCR targeting the TCR CDR3 was performed with the HTBI primer set. One entry per CDR3 protein, called by TCRdb with MiXCR from the multiplex PCR reads. The sample consists of fewer than 750,000 distinct CDR3 sequences, about half of them appearing once.

V gene TRBV14 combines with J gene TRBJ2-7; D perhaps matches TRBD1 (6 bases). Input material: peripheral blood or thyroid tissue (not recorded which). The receptor was derived from a woman aged 18-29 years with Graves' hyperthyroidism. The CDR3: CASSQATGHPYEQYF. Written as DNA, the CDR3 is TGTGCCAGCAGCCAAGCTACGGGACACCCCTACGAGCAGTACTTC.